This entry lists 23 T cell receptor beta chains sequenced from one sample in a study of T-cell reconstitution after alpha-beta-depleted transplantation in children (dated by TCRdb to the mid-2010s). Library method: PCR. The sequencer was an Illumina HiSeq 2500. TCR library preparation used molecular barcoding, with unique molecular identifiers applied to normalize quantification of the TCRbeta repertoire. Using fastp at Q25 and MiXCR, TCRdb reprocessed the public reads and kept productive beta chains. Under each unique CDR3 protein, matching rows form one entry showing the most common genes and DNA. Here the sample has 15,000 to 20,000 distinct CDR3 sequences; around 12% occur a single time. The ten largest clones capture over 55% of the sample. Sample treatment or condition, as interpreted from the label and publication: allogeneic hematopoietic cell transplantation with graft depleted of TCRalphabeta T cells and CD19 B cells.

Specimen: PBMCs, mostly from graft donor cells, collected 180 days after TCRalphabeta/CD19-depleted stem cell transplant. The receptor source for this set is a boy in the first two years of life who had a stem cell transplant for Wiskott-Aldrich syndrome, so the T cells may come from the graft donor.

This clonotype appeared a few times. The gene calls are TRBV2 and TRBJ2-7, with a possible D match to TRBD2 (5 bases). V was clipped by 1 base and J by 7 bases, with 11 bases between them. The CDR3 runs to 13 residues. Per the germline V gene, CDR1 is SNHLY and CDR2 is FYNNEI. CDR3: CASSEEVGAEQYF. The CDR3 nucleotides are TGTGCCAGCAGTGAAGAGGTGGGAGCGGAGCAGTACTTC.

On this clonotype: A much larger clone lies one base from this, so it may be a read error. The rearrangement uses TRBV19 and TRBJ1-1, with TRBD1 identical over 9 bases. The CDR3 has 15 amino acids. In germline, CDR1 is LNHDA, CDR2 SQIVND (reference sequence). The J segment lost 4 bases and the V segment lost 3 bases, leaving 6 bases of the junction unmatched. This chain's CDR3 is CASSMRTGAGTEAFF. The CDR3 DNA sequence: TGTGCCAGTAGTATGAGGACAGGGGCGGGCACTGAAGCTTTCTTT. The full variable domain, with the rest looked up from reference TRBV19 and TRBJ1-1, is DGGITQSPKYLFRKEGQNVTLSCEQNLNHDAMYWYRQDPGQGLRLIYYSQIVNDFQKGDIAEGYSVSREKKESFPLTVTSAQKNPTAFYLCASSMRTGAGTEAFFGQGTRLTVV.

This clonotype came up many times. CDR3 loop: CASSSLAGKKFF. The CDR3 nucleotides read TGCGCCAGCAGCTCACTAGCGGGGAAGAAGTTCTTC. The chain joins TRBV5-1 to TRBJ2-1; TRBD2 matches 10 bases. Germline CDR1 reads SGHRS; CDR2 reads YFSETQ. This CDR3 has 12 residues. Germline trimming cut 3 bases from V and 14 bases from J; bases unmatched to any gene: 5.

This clonotype was detected a few times. J is TRBJ2-5 and V is TRBV28, with D uncertain. CDR1 is MDHEN and CDR2 is SYDVKM in the germline V gene. There are 15 residues in the CDR3. V was clipped by 5 bases and J by 2 bases, with 15 bases between them. The CDR3 protein is CASSLSPVKQETQYF. CDR3 in DNA: TGTGCCAGCAGTCTAAGCCCTGTAAAACAAGAGACCCAGTACTTC. The full variable domain, its missing parts supplied by reference TRBV28 and TRBJ2-5, is DVKVTQSSRYLVKRTGEKVFLECVQDMDHENMFWYRQDPGLGLRLIYFSYDVKMKEKGDIPEGYSVSREKKERFSLILESASTNQTSMYLCASSLSPVKQETQYFGPGTRLLVL.

This clonotype has at least ten counts. The rearrangement uses TRBV3-1 and TRBJ2-3; 7 positions agree with TRBD2. The V gene's germline CDR1 is LGHDT and CDR2 YNNKEL (reference sequence). This CDR3 has 17 amino acids. Trimming took 1 base from V and 5 from J; bases not matched to a gene: 12. The CDR3 spells CASSQGVQRDRLDTQYF. CDR3 DNA sequence: TGTGCCAGCAGCCAAGGGGTACAGCGGGATCGTTTAGATACGCAGTATTTT.

This clonotype was detected many times. The chain joins TRBV5-1 to TRBJ2-1; D unclear. V was clipped by 0 bases and J by 3 bases, with 10 bases between them. Germline V gene sequence: CDR1 SGHRS, CDR2 YFSETQ. CDR3 length: 15 residues. The DNA for the CDR3 is TGCGCCAGCAGCTTGGCCGGCGAAGACTACAATGAGCAGTTCTTC. It yields the protein CASSLAGEDYNEQFF.

The chain joins TRBV10-3 to TRBJ2-5; D may be TRBD1 (6 bases). Germline V gene sequence: CDR1 ENHRY, CDR2 SYGVKD. This CDR3 comprises 14 residues. V was trimmed by 6 bases and J by 7 bases, leaving 18 bases between them. The CDR3 DNA reads TGTGCCATCAGGTCAGGGGAAACAAGAGTGACCCAGTACTTC. It is translated as CAIRSGETRVTQYF.

This clonotype was recorded many times. The CDR3 DNA reads as TGTGCCAGCAGCTTAGCGCATCCTACTTCACCCCTCCACTTT. Its protein product is CASSLAHPTSPLHF. V gene TRBV7-9 combines with J gene TRBJ1-6, with D unresolved. The V gene's germline CDR1 is SEHNR and CDR2 FQNEAQ (reference sequence). V shed 0 bases and J shed 9 bases, with 9 bases lying between them. The length of the CDR3 is 14 residues. The full variable domain, rest sourced from reference TRBV7-9 and TRBJ1-6, is DTGVSQNPRHKITKRGQNVTFRCDPISEHNRLYWYRQTLGQGPEFLTYFQNEAQLEKSRLLSDRFSAERPKGSFSTLEIQRTEQGDSAMYLCASSLAHPTSPLHFGNGTRLTVT.

The rearrangement joins TRBV5-4 to TRBJ1-1, with 7 bases matching TRBD1. The CDR3 runs to 15 residues. Germline loops: CDR1 SGHNT, CDR2 YYREEE (reference sequence). J lost 0 bases, V lost 1 base, and 3 bases had no gene match. This CDR3 reads CASSLPGGLNTEAFF. DNA of the CDR3: TGTGCCAGCAGCTTGCCAGGGGGACTGAACACTGAAGCTTTCTTT.

This clonotype was picked up many times. This sequence joins TRBV2 and TRBJ2-5; D is unresolved. The germline V gene has CDR1 SNHLY and CDR2 FYNNEI. The CDR3 sequence is 13 residues long. The V and J ends lost 2 bases and 0 bases respectively, with 4 bases between them. For the CDR3, the DNA is TGTGCCAGCAGTGAACTAGACCAAGAGACCCAGTACTTC. Protein: CASSELDQETQYF.

The chain couples TRBV10-2 to TRBJ2-1, with 9 bases that match TRBD2. Germline CDR1 WSHSY, CDR2 SAAADI. This CDR3 is built from 17 residues. V shed 6 bases and J 4 bases; nucleotides not matched to a gene: 13. The CDR3 region is CASRGGSGTSLYNEQFF. The CDR3 nucleotides read TGCGCCAGCAGGGGAGGATCCGGGACTAGCCTTTACAATGAGCAGTTCTTC.

This clonotype was found many times. The rearrangement links TRBV20-1 to TRBJ1-1; perhaps TRBD1 as D (5 bases). CDR1 and CDR2 (germline): DFQATT, SNEGSKA (reference sequence). CDR3 size: 12 residues. Trimming took off 6 bases at V and 1 base at J, with 9 bases between the two ends. DNA for the CDR3: TGCAGTGCCGCCGGACAGAACACTGAAGCTTTCTTT. Encoded protein: CSAAGQNTEAFF.

A few counts support this clonotype. V and J are TRBV28 and TRBJ1-1; 7 bases align to TRBD1. With V trimmed by 2 bases and J by 6 bases, 6 bases remained unmatched. There are 14 residues in the CDR3. From germline, CDR1 is MDHEN and CDR2 SYDVKM. The chain's CDR3 is CASSLVGGYSEAFF. Here the CDR3 DNA reads TGTGCCAGCAGTTTAGTAGGGGGCTACTCTGAAGCTTTCTTT.

V usage is TRBV24-1 and J usage is TRBJ2-3; the D gene is possibly TRBD2 (6 bases). The length of the CDR3 is 14 residues. Germline lookup yields CDR1 KGHDR and CDR2 SFDVKD. Trimming stripped 4 bases from V and 5 bases from J, with 12 bases between. Written as DNA, the CDR3 is TGTGCCACCAGTGACACGGACTACGGAGATACGCAGTATTTT. Its translation is CATSDTDYGDTQYF.

At least ten counts were recorded for this clonotype. This chain links TRBV7-9 with TRBJ2-5; D unresolved. V was shortened by 1 base and J by 3 bases, with 9 bases between the two germline ends. This CDR3 has 14 residues. Germline loops: CDR1 SEHNR, CDR2 FQNEAQ (reference sequence). The CDR3 sequence is CASSLDLVEETQYF. CDR3 coding DNA: TGTGCCAGCAGCTTAGATCTAGTAGAAGAGACCCAGTACTTC.

In its sample, this clonotype was seen many times. CDR3 amino acids: CASSFWGFTDTQYF. The CDR3 DNA follows: TGTGCCAGCAGCTTTTGGGGATTCACAGATACGCAGTATTTT. This chain uses TRBV7-9 with TRBJ2-3; unclear D gene. The V end was cut by 3 bases, the J end by 2 bases, with 9 bases between. The length of the CDR3 is 14 residues. Germline V lookup: CDR1 SEHNR, CDR2 FQNEAQ (reference sequence).

Many counts were recorded for this clonotype. The gene calls are TRBV5-1 and TRBJ2-5, with TRBD2 as a possible D gene (5 bases). V was shortened by 6 bases and J by 4 bases, with 10 bases between the two germline ends. Germline V gives CDR1 SGHRS, CDR2 YFSETQ. This CDR3 is 12 amino acids long. In DNA, the CDR3 is TGCGCCAGCAACGGAAGCGGAGAGACCCAGTACTTC. Its protein is CASNGSGETQYF.

This clonotype has a handful of counts. The rearrangement uses TRBV28 and TRBJ2-3, with TRBD2 matching 11 bases. The germline CDR1 and CDR2 sequences are MDHEN and SYDVKM. Trimming removed 10 bases from V and 3 bases from J; junction bases left unmatched: 9. The CDR3 covers 15 residues. CDR3 DNA: TGTGCCACCACCTCCCTAGCGGGAGGTACAGATACGCAGTATTTT. It encodes CATTSLAGGTDTQYF.

This clonotype has only a few counts. The J gene is TRBJ2-1, the V gene TRBV12-3 or TRBV12-4; 9 positions match TRBD2. Trimming took 2 bases from V and 4 from J; bases not matched to a gene: 9. The CDR3 length is 17 residues. The CDR3 DNA reads TGTGCCAGCAGTTTACCCTCGATAGCGGGAGTATACAATGAGCAGTTCTTC. Its translation: CASSLPSIAGVYNEQFF.

The rearrangement joins TRBV20-1 to TRBJ2-7; possibly TRBD2 for D (6 bases). Germline-derived CDR1 and CDR2 are DFQATT and SNEGSKA (reference sequence). The CDR3 runs 15 residues. V was clipped by 3 bases and J by 1 base, with 16 bases between them. In DNA form, the CDR3 reads TGCAGTGCTAGCGATCCAGGACTAAGTTCCTACGAGCAGTACTTC. Residues: CSASDPGLSSYEQYF.

This clonotype occurred many times. The CDR3 region is CSASGLISRENIQYF. The DNA for the CDR3 is TGCAGTGCTAGCGGCTTGATTTCGAGGGAAAACATTCAGTACTTC. V usage is TRBV20-1 and J usage is TRBJ2-4; D possibly corresponds to TRBD2 (5 bases). The CDR3 is 15 residues long. Germline values: CDR1 DFQATT, CDR2 SNEGSKA (reference sequence). Trimming stripped 3 bases from V and 5 bases from J, with 17 bases between.

This clonotype was counted at least ten times. This chain uses TRBV6-5 with TRBJ1-1; a possible D gene is TRBD1 (6 bases). The germline V gene encodes CDR1 MNHEY and CDR2 SVGAGI. Trimming pared 2 bases from V and 4 bases from J, leaving 11 bases between. The CDR3 is 14 amino acids. CDR3 in DNA: TGTGCCAGCAGTTACACAACAGGGAGCACTGAAGCTTTCTTT. Translation gives CASSYTTGSTEAFF.

The gene calls are TRBV5-5 and TRBJ2-3; 9 bases agree with TRBD1. The CDR3 is made up of 15 amino acids. The V gene's germline CDR1 is SGHKS and CDR2 YYEKEE (reference sequence). With V trimmed by 4 bases and J by 3 bases, 6 bases remained unmatched. CDR3 region: CASSNYRGLTDTQYF. CDR3 bases: TGTGCCAGCAGCAACTACAGGGGGCTAACAGATACGCAGTATTTT.